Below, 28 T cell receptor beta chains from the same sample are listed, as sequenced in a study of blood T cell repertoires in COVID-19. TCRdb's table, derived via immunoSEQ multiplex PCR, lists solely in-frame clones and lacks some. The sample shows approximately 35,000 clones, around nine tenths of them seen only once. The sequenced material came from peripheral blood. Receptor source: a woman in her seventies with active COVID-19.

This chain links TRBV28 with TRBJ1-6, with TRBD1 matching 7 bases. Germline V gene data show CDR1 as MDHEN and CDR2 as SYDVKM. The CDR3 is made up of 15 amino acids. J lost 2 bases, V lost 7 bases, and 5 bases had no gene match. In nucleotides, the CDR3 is TGTGCCAGCAAGCTGGGGACAGCCTATAATTCACCCCTCCACTTT. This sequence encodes CASKLGTAYNSPLHF. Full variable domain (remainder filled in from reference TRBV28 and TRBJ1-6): DVKVTQSSRYLVKRTGEKVFLECVQDMDHENMFWYRQDPGLGLRLIYFSYDVKMKEKGDIPEGYSVSREKKERFSLILESASTNQTSMYLCASKLGTAYNSPLHFGNGTRLTVT.

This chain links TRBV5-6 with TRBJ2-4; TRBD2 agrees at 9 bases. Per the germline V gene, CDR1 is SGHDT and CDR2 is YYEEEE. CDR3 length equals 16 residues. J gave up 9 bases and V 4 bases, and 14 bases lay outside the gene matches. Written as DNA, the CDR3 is TGTGCCAGCAGCGGAACCGGGACTAGCCGGGGTGGCATTCAGTACTTC. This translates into CASSGTGTSRGGIQYF.

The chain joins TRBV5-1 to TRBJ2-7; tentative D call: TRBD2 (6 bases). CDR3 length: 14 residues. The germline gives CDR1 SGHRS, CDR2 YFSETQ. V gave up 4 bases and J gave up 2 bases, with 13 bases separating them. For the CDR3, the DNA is TGCGCCAGCAGCCGGGACTCCAACCCCTACGAGCAGTACTTC. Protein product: CASSRDSNPYEQYF.

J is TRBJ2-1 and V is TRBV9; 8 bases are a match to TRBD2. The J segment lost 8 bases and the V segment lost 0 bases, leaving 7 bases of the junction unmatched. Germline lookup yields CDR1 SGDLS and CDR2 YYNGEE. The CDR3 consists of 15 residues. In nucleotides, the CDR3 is TGTGCCAGCAGCGTAGCTGGCGGGGGGAACGATGAGCAGTTCTTC. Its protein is CASSVAGGGNDEQFF.

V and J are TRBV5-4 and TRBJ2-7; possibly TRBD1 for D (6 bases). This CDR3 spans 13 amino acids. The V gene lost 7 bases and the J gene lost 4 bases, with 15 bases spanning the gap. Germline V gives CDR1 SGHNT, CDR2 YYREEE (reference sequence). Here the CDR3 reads CASSRDTTYEQYF. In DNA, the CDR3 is TGTGCCAGCTCCCGGGACACCACTTACGAGCAGTACTTC.

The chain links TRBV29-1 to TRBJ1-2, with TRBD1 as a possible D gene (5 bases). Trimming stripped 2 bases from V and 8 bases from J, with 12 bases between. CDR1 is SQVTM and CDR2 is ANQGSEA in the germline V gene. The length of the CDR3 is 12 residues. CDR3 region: CSVEFGGRGYTF. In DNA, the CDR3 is TGCAGCGTTGAATTCGGGGGGAGAGGCTACACCTTC. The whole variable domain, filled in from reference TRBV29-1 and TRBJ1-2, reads SAVISQKPSRDICQRGTSLTIQCQVDSQVTMMFWYRQQPGQSLTLIATANQGSEATYESGFVIDKFPISRPNLTFSTLTVSNMSPEDSSIYLCSVEFGGRGYTFGSGTRLTVV.

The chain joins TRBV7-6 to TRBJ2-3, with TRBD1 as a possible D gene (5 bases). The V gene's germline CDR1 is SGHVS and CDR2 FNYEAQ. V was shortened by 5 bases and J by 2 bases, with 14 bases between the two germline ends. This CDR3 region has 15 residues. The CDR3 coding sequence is TGTGCCAGCAGCCAGGGTTCCTACTACACAGATACGCAGTATTTT. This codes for CASSQGSYYTDTQYF.

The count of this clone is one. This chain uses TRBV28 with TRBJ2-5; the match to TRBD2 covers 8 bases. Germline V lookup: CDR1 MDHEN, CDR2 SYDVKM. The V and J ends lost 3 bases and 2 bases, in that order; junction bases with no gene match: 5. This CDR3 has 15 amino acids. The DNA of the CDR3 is TGTGCCAGCAGTTTTGCGGGGGGACTTCAAGAGACCCAGTACTTC. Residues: CASSFAGGLQETQYF.

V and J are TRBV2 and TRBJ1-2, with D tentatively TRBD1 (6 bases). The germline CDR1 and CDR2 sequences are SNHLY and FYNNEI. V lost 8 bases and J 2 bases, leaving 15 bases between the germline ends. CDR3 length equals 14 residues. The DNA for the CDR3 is TGTGCCAGCGGAACAGGGACCCTAAACTATGGCTACACCTTC. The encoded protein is CASGTGTLNYGYTF. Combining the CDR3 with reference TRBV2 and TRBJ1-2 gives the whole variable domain EPEVTQTPSHQVTQMGQEVILRCVPISNHLYFYWYRQILGQKVEFLVSFYNNEISEKSEIFDDQFSVERPDGSNFTLKIRSTKLEDSAMYFCASGTGTLNYGYTFGSGTRLTVV.

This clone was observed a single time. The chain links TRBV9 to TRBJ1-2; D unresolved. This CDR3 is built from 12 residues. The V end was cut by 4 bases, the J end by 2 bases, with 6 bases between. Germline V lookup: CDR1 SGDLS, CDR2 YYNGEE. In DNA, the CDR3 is TGTGCCAGCAGCCCAATGAACTATGGCTACACCTTC. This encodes CASSPMNYGYTF.

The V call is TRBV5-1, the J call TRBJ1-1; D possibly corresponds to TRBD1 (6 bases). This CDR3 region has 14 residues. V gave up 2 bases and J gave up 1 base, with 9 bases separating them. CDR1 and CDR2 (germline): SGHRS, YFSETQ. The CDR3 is CASSFLGANTEAFF. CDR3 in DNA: TGCGCCAGCAGCTTCCTGGGGGCGAACACTGAAGCTTTCTTT. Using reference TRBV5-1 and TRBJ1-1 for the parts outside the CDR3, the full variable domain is KAGVTQTPRYLIKTRGQQVTLSCSPISGHRSVSWYQQTPGQGLQFLFEYFSETQRNKGNFPGRFSGRQFSNSRSEMNVSTLELGDSALYLCASSFLGANTEAFFGQGTRLTVV.

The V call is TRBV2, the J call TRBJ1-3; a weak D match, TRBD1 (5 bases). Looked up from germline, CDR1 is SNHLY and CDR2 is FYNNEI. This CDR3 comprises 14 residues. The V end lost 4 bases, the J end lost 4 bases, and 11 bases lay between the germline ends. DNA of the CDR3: TGTGCCAGCAGTGCCCGGGGGTGGGGAAACACCATATATTTT. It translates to CASSARGWGNTIYF.

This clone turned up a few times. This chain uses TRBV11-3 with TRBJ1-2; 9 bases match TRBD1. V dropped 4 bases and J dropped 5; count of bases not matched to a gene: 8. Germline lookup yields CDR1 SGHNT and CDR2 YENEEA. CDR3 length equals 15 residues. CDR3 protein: CASSSRTGDVYGYTF. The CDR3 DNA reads TGTGCCAGCAGCTCGCGGACAGGGGATGTATATGGCTACACCTTC.

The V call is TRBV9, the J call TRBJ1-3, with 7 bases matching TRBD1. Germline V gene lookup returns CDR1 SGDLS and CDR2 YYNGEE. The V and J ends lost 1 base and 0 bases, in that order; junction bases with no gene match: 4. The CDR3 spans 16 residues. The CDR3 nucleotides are TGTGCCAGCAGCGTAAAACAGGGGTCCTCTGGAAACACCATATATTTT. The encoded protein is CASSVKQGSSGNTIYF.

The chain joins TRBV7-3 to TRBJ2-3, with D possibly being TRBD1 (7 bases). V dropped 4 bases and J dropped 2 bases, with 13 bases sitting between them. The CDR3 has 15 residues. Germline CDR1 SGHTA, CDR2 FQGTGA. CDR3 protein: CASSYQGGNTDTQYF. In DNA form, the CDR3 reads TGTGCCAGCAGCTATCAGGGGGGTAACACAGATACGCAGTATTTT.

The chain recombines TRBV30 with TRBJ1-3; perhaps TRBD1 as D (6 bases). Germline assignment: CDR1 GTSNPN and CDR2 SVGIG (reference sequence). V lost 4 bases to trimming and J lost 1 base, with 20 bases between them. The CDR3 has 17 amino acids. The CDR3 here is CAWNWGSQGKSGNTIYF. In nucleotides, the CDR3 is TGTGCCTGGAATTGGGGAAGTCAGGGGAAGTCTGGAAACACCATATATTTT.

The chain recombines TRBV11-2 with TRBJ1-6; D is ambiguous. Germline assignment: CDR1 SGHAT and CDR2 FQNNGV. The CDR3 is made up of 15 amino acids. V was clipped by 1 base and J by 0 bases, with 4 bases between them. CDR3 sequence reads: CASSLGSSYNSPLHF. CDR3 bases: TGTGCCAGCAGCTTAGGTAGCTCCTATAATTCACCCCTCCACTTT.

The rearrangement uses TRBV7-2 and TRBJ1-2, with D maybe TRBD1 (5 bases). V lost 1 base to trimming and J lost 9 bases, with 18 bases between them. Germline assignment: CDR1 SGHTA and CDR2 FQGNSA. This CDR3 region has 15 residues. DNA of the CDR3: TGTGCCAGCAGCTTAGGGGTCGGGGGTCTGGGAAGCTACACCTTC. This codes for CASSLGVGGLGSYTF. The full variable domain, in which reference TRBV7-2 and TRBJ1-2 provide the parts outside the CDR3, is GAGVSQSPSNKVTEKGKDVELRCDPISGHTALYWYRQSLGQGLEFLIYFQGNSAPDKSGLPSDRFSAERTGGSVSTLTIQRTQQEDSAVYLCASSLGVGGLGSYTFGSGTRLTVV.

CDR3 sequence (DNA): TGTGCCAGCTCACCAGGAGGACGGGGGGCCTACGAGCAGTACTTC. Translating it yields CASSPGGRGAYEQYF. J is TRBJ2-7 and V is TRBV18; 7 positions agree with TRBD2. The CDR3 spans 15 residues. V lost 2 bases, J lost 2 bases, and 6 bases stayed unmatched. Germline V lookup: CDR1 KGHSH, CDR2 LQKENI.

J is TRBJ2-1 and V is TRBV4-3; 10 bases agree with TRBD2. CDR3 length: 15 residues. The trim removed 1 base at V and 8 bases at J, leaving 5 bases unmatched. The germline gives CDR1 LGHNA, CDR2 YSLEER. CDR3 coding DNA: TGCGCCAGCAGCCAAGTAGCGGGGGGCCTGGATGAGCAGTTCTTC. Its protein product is CASSQVAGGLDEQFF.

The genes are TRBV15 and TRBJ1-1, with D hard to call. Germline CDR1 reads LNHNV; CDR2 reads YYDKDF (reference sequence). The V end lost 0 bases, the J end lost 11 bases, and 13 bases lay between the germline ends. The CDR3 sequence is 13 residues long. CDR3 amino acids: CATSRDLDTGAFF. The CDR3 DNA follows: TGTGCCACCAGCAGAGATCTGGATACCGGGGCTTTCTTT.

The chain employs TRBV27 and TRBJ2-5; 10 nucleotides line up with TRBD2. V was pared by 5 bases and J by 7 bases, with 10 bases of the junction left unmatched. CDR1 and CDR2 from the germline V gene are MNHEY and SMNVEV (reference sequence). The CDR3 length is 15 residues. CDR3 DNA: TGTGCCAGCAGTCCCACTAGCGGGGTCGTGGCGACCCAGTACTTC. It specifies CASSPTSGVVATQYF.

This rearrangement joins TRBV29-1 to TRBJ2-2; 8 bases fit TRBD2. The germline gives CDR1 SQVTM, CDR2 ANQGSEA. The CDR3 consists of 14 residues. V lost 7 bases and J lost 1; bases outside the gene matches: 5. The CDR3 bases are TGCAGCGCTTCGGGGGGGCGGAACACCGGGGAGCTGTTTTTT. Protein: CSASGGRNTGELFF.

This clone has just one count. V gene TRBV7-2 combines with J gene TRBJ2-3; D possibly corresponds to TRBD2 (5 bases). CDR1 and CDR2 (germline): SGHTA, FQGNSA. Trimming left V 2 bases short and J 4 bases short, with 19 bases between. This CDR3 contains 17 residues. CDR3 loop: CASSLSVGVGSPDTQYF. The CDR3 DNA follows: TGTGCCAGCAGCTTATCCGTCGGGGTGGGGAGCCCAGATACGCAGTATTTT.

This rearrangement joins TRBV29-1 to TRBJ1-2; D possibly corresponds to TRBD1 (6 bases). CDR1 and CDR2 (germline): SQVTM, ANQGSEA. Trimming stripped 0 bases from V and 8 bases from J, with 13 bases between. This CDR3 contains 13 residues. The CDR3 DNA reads TGCAGCGTTGAAGATGGGGGGGCGCGCGGCTACACCTTC. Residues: CSVEDGGARGYTF.

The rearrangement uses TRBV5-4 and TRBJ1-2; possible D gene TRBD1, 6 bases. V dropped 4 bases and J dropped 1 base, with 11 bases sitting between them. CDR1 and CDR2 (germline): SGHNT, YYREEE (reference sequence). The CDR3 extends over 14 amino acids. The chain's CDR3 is CASSVDSFNYGYTF. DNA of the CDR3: TGTGCCAGCAGCGTGGACAGTTTTAACTATGGCTACACCTTC.

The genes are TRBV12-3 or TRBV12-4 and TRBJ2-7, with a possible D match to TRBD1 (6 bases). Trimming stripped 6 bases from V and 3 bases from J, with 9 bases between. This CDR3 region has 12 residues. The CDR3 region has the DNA TGTGCCAGCAGAAAGACAGGCTACGAGCAGTACTTC. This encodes CASRKTGYEQYF.

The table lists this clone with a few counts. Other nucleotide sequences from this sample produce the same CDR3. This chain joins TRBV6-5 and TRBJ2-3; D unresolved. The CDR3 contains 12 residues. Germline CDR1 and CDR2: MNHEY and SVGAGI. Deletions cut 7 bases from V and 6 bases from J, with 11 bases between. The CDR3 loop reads CASILSRDTQYF. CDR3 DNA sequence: TGTGCCAGCATCCTCTCGAGGGATACGCAGTATTTT.